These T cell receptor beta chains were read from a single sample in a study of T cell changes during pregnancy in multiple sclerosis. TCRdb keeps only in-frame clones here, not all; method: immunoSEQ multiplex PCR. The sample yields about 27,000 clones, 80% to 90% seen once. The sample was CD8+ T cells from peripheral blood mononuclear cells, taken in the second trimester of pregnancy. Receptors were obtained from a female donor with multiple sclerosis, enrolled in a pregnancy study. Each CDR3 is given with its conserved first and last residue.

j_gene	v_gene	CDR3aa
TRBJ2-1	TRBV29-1	CSVEGELANNEQFF
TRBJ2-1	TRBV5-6	CASSSLGGVPYNEQFF
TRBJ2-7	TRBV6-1	CASSEAQGYDEQYF
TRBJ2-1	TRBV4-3	CASSQETTRGVVHNEQFF
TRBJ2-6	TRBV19	CASSIGTGHSGANVLTF
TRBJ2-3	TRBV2	CATKYLAGSTDTQYF
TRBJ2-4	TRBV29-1	CSVLQGAGKNIQYF
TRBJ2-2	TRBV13	CASRSERERDTGELFF
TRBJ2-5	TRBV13	CASSLSGRGQETQYF
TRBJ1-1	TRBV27	CASSLYRENTEAFF
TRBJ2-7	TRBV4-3	CASSQDEEGPYEQYF
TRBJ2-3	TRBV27	CASSSSWGEFLGDTQYF
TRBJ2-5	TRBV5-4	CASSFKGAETQYF
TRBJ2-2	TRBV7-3	CASSGTGTGGSGELFF
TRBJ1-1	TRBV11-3	CASSLGQGINTEAFF
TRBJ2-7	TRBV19	CASSIGGDRIYEQYF
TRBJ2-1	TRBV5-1	CASRGSFAGRLANEQFF
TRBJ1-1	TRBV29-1	CSVGRENTEAFF
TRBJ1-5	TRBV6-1	CASSARGSNQPQHF
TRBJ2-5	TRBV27	CASSTVTGEQETQYF
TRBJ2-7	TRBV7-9	CASSLGWGDEQYF
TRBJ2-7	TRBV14	CASSPTLLAGPYEQYF
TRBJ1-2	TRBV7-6	CASSSGYGYTF
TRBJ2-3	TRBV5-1	CASSLEVGSADTQYF
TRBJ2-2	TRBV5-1	CASSYLAGGTGELFF
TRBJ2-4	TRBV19	CASRMIAGGTENIQYF
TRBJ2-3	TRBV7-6	CASSLGQFTDTQYF
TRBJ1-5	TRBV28	CASCPYSNQPQHF
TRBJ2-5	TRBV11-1	CASSLLAGGGYQETQYF
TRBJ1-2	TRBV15	CATSRRGEGFDSGANYGYTF
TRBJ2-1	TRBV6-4	CASSAVASGSDEQFF
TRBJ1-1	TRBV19	CASSATGSTEAFF
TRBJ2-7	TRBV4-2	CASSHQTGTGGNEQYF
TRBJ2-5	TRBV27	CASSSRDRGGETQYF
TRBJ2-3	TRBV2	CARSGQAGTDTQYF
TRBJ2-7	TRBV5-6	CASSYLPGQGLSYEQYF
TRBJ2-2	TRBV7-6	CASSVLTGGGELFF
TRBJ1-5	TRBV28	CASSRGRLSNQPQHF
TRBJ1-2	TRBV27	CASAGGGNGYTF
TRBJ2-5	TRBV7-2	CASSLVLAEETQYF